The 18 T cell receptor beta chains below all came from one sample that was sequenced in a study of blood T cell repertoires in COVID-19. Clones were sequenced by immunoSEQ multiplex PCR, and TCRdb holds only the in-frame ones, with some missing. The sample contains fewer than 350,000 clones, just over 90% of which appear only once. The sequenced sample consisted of PBMCs or T cells enriched from blood (not recorded which). Source of these receptors: a woman aged 40 to 49 with acute COVID-19.

The gene calls are TRBV4-1 and TRBJ1-1; weak D call: TRBD1 (6 bases). V was clipped by 6 bases and J by 3 bases, with 14 bases between them. CDR1 and CDR2 from the germline V gene are MGHRA and YSYEKL. The CDR3 runs to 14 residues. This chain's CDR3 is CASSHTRGYTEAFF. CDR3 bases: TGCGCCAGCAGTCATACCAGGGGATACACTGAAGCTTTCTTT.

This rearrangement joins TRBV6-5 to TRBJ1-2, with TRBD1 matching 9 bases. This CDR3 has 14 residues. Losses at the gene ends were 6 bases for V and 6 bases for J; bases not matched to a gene: 8. Germline V CDR1 and CDR2: MNHEY, SVGAGI. Here the CDR3 reads CASSNTGTGNGYTF. CDR3 DNA: TGTGCCAGCAGCAATACCGGGACAGGGAATGGCTACACCTTC.

The chain has TRBV11-2 and TRBJ2-4, with 9 bases lining up with TRBD1. Looked up from germline, CDR1 is SGHAT and CDR2 is FQNNGV. CDR3 size: 17 residues. The trim removed 8 bases at V and 3 bases at J, leaving 14 bases unmatched. The CDR3 nucleotides are TGTGCCAGCGGCCGAGGACAGGGGAGGTCGGGCAAAAACATTCAGTACTTC. This sequence encodes CASGRGQGRSGKNIQYF.

The V call is TRBV6-4, the J call TRBJ2-4; 7 nucleotides line up with TRBD1. CDR1 is MRHNA and CDR2 is SNTAGT in the germline V gene. The CDR3 is 15 amino acids. Trimming at V came to 9 bases and at J to 4 bases, leaving 12 bases not matched to a gene. CDR3 protein: CASPNGTATKNIQYF. The CDR3 nucleotides read TGTGCCAGTCCAAACGGGACAGCCACAAAAAACATTCAGTACTTC.

V usage is TRBV5-5 and J usage is TRBJ2-7; 7 bases are shared with TRBD2. Trimming took 4 bases from V and 7 from J; bases not matched to a gene: 11. The CDR3 has 14 amino acids. Germline values: CDR1 SGHKS, CDR2 YYEKEE (reference sequence). This CDR3 is CASSPQAGVGEQYF. In nucleotides, the CDR3 is TGTGCCAGCAGCCCCCAGGCGGGGGTGGGAGAGCAGTACTTC.

The V and J genes are TRBV4-2 and TRBJ2-7; D not certain. This CDR3 has 15 residues. The germline V and J ends were trimmed by 0 bases and 0 bases, with 9 bases remaining between them. CDR1 is LGHNA, CDR2 YNFKEQ, per germline. Here the CDR3 reads CASSQDRLNSYEQYF. CDR3 in DNA: TGTGCCAGCAGCCAAGACCGGTTAAACTCCTACGAGCAGTACTTC.

The CDR3 region is CASSLWVRGEEGYTF. The CDR3 DNA follows: TGTGCCAGCAGTTTATGGGTCAGGGGGGAGGAGGGCTACACCTTC. The genes are TRBV28 and TRBJ1-2; 7 bases are a match to TRBD1. The V segment lost 0 bases and the J segment 8 bases; nucleotides outside the gene matches: 9. There are 15 residues in the CDR3. CDR1 MDHEN and CDR2 SYDVKM come from the germline V gene.

J is TRBJ2-1 and V is TRBV14; a weak D match, TRBD1 (6 bases). Germline V lookup: CDR1 SGHDN, CDR2 FVKESK. The CDR3 sequence is 18 residues long. The V gene lost 5 bases and the J gene lost 7 bases, with 27 bases spanning the gap. Here the CDR3 reads CASSKLLPGQGSENEQFF. The CDR3 coding sequence is TGTGCCAGCAGCAAACTCCTTCCGGGACAAGGTAGCGAGAATGAGCAGTTCTTC.

The gene calls are TRBV28 and TRBJ1-4; perhaps TRBD1 as D (6 bases). V was pared by 2 bases and J by 8 bases, with 12 bases between. The V gene's germline CDR1 is MDHEN and CDR2 SYDVKM. The CDR3 is made up of 14 amino acids. Here the CDR3 reads CASSLGGAGEKLFF. The DNA for the CDR3 is TGTGCCAGCAGTTTAGGGGGGGCGGGAGAAAAACTGTTTTTT.

The gene calls are TRBV24-1 and TRBJ2-1; D not resolved. The germline V gene encodes CDR1 KGHDR and CDR2 SFDVKD. V lost 1 base and J lost 10, with 13 bases in between. The CDR3 totals 14 residues. CDR3 in DNA: TGTGCCACCAGTGATTTAGGCCGCGGAACCGAGCAGTTCTTC. Translation: CATSDLGRGTEQFF.

The chain links TRBV5-5 to TRBJ2-2; D not certain. CDR1 is SGHKS, CDR2 YYEKEE, per germline (reference sequence). The V and J ends lost 0 bases and 2 bases respectively, with 14 bases between them. CDR3 size: 17 residues. CDR3 DNA: TGTGCCAGCAGCTTGGCCCCGGCAGGCCCCAACACCGGGGAGCTGTTTTTT. This sequence encodes CASSLAPAGPNTGELFF.

The chain uses TRBV5-4 and TRBJ1-2; 7 positions match TRBD1. CDR3 size: 14 residues. Unmatched junction bases numbered 5, after V lost 4 bases and J lost 2 bases. Germline values: CDR1 SGHNT, CDR2 YYREEE (reference sequence). In DNA, the CDR3 is TGTGCCAGCAGCCGACAGACAGGGAACTATGGCTACACCTTC. Translated: CASSRQTGNYGYTF. Variable domain in full (rest from reference TRBV5-4 and TRBJ1-2): ETGVTQSPTHLIKTRGQQVTLRCSSQSGHNTVSWYQQALGQGPQFIFQYYREEENGRGNFPPRFSGLQFPNYSSELNVNALELDDSALYLCASSRQTGNYGYTFGSGTRLTVV.

CDR3 in DNA: TGTGCCAGCAGCCACCTCCCTAGCGGGGGGGGAAAGAGGGTTGTCGAAGAGACCCAGTACTTC. As protein: CASSHLPSGGGKRVVEETQYF. This rearrangement joins TRBV14 to TRBJ2-5; 12 bases match TRBD2. Germline V gene sequence: CDR1 SGHDN, CDR2 FVKESK. J lost 3 bases, V lost 3 bases, and 20 bases had no gene match. CDR3 length: 21 residues.

The V call is TRBV6-2 or TRBV6-3, the J call TRBJ1-2, with D perhaps TRBD1 (6 bases). The length of the CDR3 is 13 residues. Germline CDR1 MNHEY, CDR2 SVGEGT. V was shortened by 3 bases and J by 7 bases, with 12 bases between the two germline ends. CDR3 sequence reads: CASSYRGAFGYTF. The CDR3 coding sequence is TGTGCCAGCAGTTATCGGGGGGCGTTTGGCTACACCTTC.

The sample holds one count of this clone. The J gene is TRBJ1-2, the V gene TRBV6-4; D gene uncertain. The CDR3 runs to 13 residues. With 0 bases removed from V and 8 bases from J, the gap between germline ends came to 10 bases. Germline lookup yields CDR1 MRHNA and CDR2 SNTAGT. CDR3 nucleotides: TGTGCCAGCAGTGACTCGCTCCGAGGGGGCTACACCTTC. Translated: CASSDSLRGGYTF.

The rearrangement joins TRBV29-1 to TRBJ2-1; 9 bases align to TRBD2. Germline V CDR1 and CDR2: SQVTM, ANQGSEA. This CDR3 spans 14 amino acids. V was pared by 8 bases and J by 2 bases, with 7 bases of the junction left unmatched. This CDR3 is CSIAGLAAYNEQFF. CDR3 coding DNA: TGCAGCATAGCGGGACTAGCTGCCTACAATGAGCAGTTCTTC.

V and J are TRBV12-3 or TRBV12-4 and TRBJ2-4; 7 bases map to TRBD1. J lost 7 bases, V lost 5 bases, and 5 bases had no gene match. The CDR3 sequence is 13 residues long. CDR3 nucleotide sequence: TGTGCCAGCAGTCGCGACAGGGCCAACATTCAGTACTTC. This translates into CASSRDRANIQYF.

This clone was picked up one time. The rearrangement joins TRBV3-1 (or the pseudogene TRBV3-2) to TRBJ2-7; D is perhaps TRBD1 (6 bases). Trimming took off 4 bases at V and 1 base at J, with 11 bases between the two ends. This CDR3 region has 14 residues. CDR1 and CDR2 (germline): LGHDT, YNNKEL (reference sequence). The CDR3 nucleotides read TGTGCCAGCAGCCTTCGACAGGAATCCTACGAGCAGTACTTC. Its protein is CASSLRQESYEQYF.